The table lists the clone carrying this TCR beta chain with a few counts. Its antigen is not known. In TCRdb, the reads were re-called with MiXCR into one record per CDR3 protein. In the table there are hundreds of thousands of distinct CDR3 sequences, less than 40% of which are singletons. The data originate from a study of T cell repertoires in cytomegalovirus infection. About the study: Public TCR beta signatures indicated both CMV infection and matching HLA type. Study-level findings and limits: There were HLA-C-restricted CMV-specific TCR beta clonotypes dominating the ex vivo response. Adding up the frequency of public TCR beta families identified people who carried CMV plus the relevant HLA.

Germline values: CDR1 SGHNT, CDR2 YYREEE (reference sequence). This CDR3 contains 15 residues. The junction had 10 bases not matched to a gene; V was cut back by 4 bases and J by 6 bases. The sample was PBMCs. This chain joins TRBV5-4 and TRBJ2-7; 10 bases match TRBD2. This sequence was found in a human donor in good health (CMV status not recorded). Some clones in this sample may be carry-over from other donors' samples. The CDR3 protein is CASSPGTSEISEQYF. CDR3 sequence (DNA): TGTGCCAGCAGCCCCGGGACTAGCGAGATCTCCGAGCAGTACTTC.